These 16 T cell receptor beta chains were sequenced from one sample in a study of T cell changes during pregnancy in multiple sclerosis. Profiling relied on immunoSEQ multiplex PCR, and the TCRdb table lists in-frame clones only, not all of them. The table includes around 15,000 clones, 93% detected once. The sample here was peripheral blood, taken in the second trimester of pregnancy. These receptor sequences come from a female donor in good health, enrolled as a control in a pregnancy study.

This clone came up a few times. The rearrangement links TRBV6-5 to TRBJ2-7, with D perhaps matching TRBD2 (6 bases). The germline V gene encodes CDR1 MNHEY and CDR2 SVGAGI. CDR3 length: 14 amino acids. Trimming stripped 2 bases from V and 0 bases from J, with 8 bases between. The CDR3 loop reads CASSYNGGSYEQYF. In DNA, the CDR3 is TGTGCCAGCAGTTACAACGGGGGCTCCTACGAGCAGTACTTC.

This clone was counted a single time. This chain joins TRBV9 and TRBJ1-3; a possible D gene is TRBD1 (6 bases). The germline CDR1 and CDR2 sequences are SGDLS and YYNGEE. The CDR3 sequence is 16 residues long. The ends were cut back, 2 bases at V and 2 bases at J, with 14 bases in the middle. The CDR3 loop reads CASSVVQGLAGNTIYF. CDR3 nucleotides: TGTGCCAGCAGCGTGGTACAGGGTTTGGCTGGAAACACCATATATTTT.

The J gene is TRBJ1-1, the V gene TRBV7-2, with unresolved D. Per the germline V gene, CDR1 is SGHTA and CDR2 is FQGNSA. This CDR3 has 18 amino acids. Deletions cut 1 base from V and 5 bases from J, with 23 bases between. CDR3 region: CASSLDAGMGVWGTEAFF. DNA of the CDR3: TGTGCCAGCAGCTTAGATGCGGGCATGGGAGTCTGGGGTACTGAAGCTTTCTTT.

The V and J genes are TRBV28 and TRBJ1-5, with TRBD1 matching over 7 bases. V lost 5 bases and J lost 0; bases outside the gene matches: 4. The CDR3 is made up of 15 amino acids. Germline V gene data show CDR1 as MDHEN and CDR2 as SYDVKM. CDR3 loop: CASSEGQFSNQPQHF. The DNA of the CDR3 is TGTGCCAGCAGTGAGGGACAGTTTAGCAATCAGCCCCAGCATTTT. Variable domain in full (rest from reference TRBV28 and TRBJ1-5): DVKVTQSSRYLVKRTGEKVFLECVQDMDHENMFWYRQDPGLGLRLIYFSYDVKMKEKGDIPEGYSVSREKKERFSLILESASTNQTSMYLCASSEGQFSNQPQHFGDGTRLSIL.

The chain recombines TRBV7-2 with TRBJ2-1; maybe TRBD2 (6 bases). Germline V lookup: CDR1 SGHTA, CDR2 FQGNSA. V lost 5 bases, J lost 6 bases, and 11 bases lay in between. The CDR3 covers 13 residues. The CDR3 region is CASSPDYRNEQFF. CDR3 nucleotides: TGTGCCAGCAGCCCGGACTACCGCAATGAGCAGTTCTTC. The variable domain in full, with the rest retrieved from reference TRBV7-2 and TRBJ2-1, is GAGVSQSPSNKVTEKGKDVELRCDPISGHTALYWYRQSLGQGLEFLIYFQGNSAPDKSGLPSDRFSAERTGGSVSTLTIQRTQQEDSAVYLCASSPDYRNEQFFGPGTRLTVL.

This clone came up once. The same CDR3 arises from other DNA sequences in this sample as well. V and J are TRBV11-2 and TRBJ1-1; tentatively, D is TRBD1 (6 bases). V lost 5 bases, J lost 2 bases, and 15 bases lay in between. Germline-derived CDR1 and CDR2 are SGHAT and FQNNGV. The CDR3 is made up of 15 amino acids. The CDR3 loop is CASSPQQGPNTEAFF. In nucleotides, the CDR3 is TGTGCCAGCAGCCCCCAACAGGGCCCAAACACTGAAGCTTTCTTT.

CDR3 residues: CASSLDGLAGWNEQFF. DNA for the CDR3: TGTGCCAGCAGCTTAGACGGACTAGCGGGATGGAATGAGCAGTTCTTC. The chain joins TRBV7-8 to TRBJ2-1; TRBD2 matches 12 bases. Germline V gene data show CDR1 as SGHVS and CDR2 as FQNEAQ. V was pared by 1 base and J by 7 bases, with 5 bases of the junction left unmatched. This CDR3 region has 16 residues.

J is TRBJ1-3 and V is TRBV25-1; 10 bases are shared with TRBD1. The CDR3 is 17 residues long. Germline V gene data show CDR1 as MGHDK and CDR2 as SYGVNS. J lost 0 bases, V lost 1 base, and 3 bases had no gene match. In nucleotides, the CDR3 is TGTGCCAGCAGTGAATCAGGACAGGGGGTCTCTGGAAACACCATATATTTT. It encodes CASSESGQGVSGNTIYF.

This sequence joins TRBV28 and TRBJ1-4, with D unclear. CDR3 length: 14 residues. Trimming removed 8 bases at V and 4 bases at J, with 14 bases between. Germline CDR1 MDHEN, CDR2 SYDVKM. CDR3 sequence (DNA): TGTGCCAGCTCCCCTCAAGCGGTTAATGAAAAACTGTTTTTT. It yields the protein CASSPQAVNEKLFF.

This clone has a single count. The rearrangement uses TRBV6-1 and TRBJ1-2; possible D gene TRBD1, 5 bases. CDR1 is MNHNS and CDR2 is SASEGT in the germline V gene. This CDR3 has 13 residues. V shed 6 bases and J shed 6 bases, with 14 bases lying between them. CDR3 sequence: CASSTREPDGYTF. In DNA form, the CDR3 reads TGTGCCAGCAGCACCAGGGAACCGGATGGCTACACCTTC.

CDR3 DNA: TGTGCCAGCAGCGAGGGTAGGAACAGCTACGAGCAGTACTTC. It is translated as CASSEGRNSYEQYF. This rearrangement joins TRBV11-3 to TRBJ2-7, with D tentatively TRBD2 (5 bases). The CDR3 loop spans 14 amino acids. Germline CDR1 SGHNT, CDR2 YENEEA. The ends were cut back, 5 bases at V and 3 bases at J, with 14 bases in the middle.

This chain uses TRBV15 with TRBJ2-3; TRBD2 agrees at 9 bases. Losses at the gene ends were 0 bases for V and 4 bases for J; bases not matched to a gene: 2. The CDR3 spans 15 residues. Per the germline V gene, CDR1 is LNHNV and CDR2 is YYDKDF (reference sequence). This chain's CDR3 is CATSRERGGPDTQYF. CDR3 coding DNA: TGTGCCACCAGCAGAGAGCGGGGGGGCCCAGATACGCAGTATTTT.

The chain couples TRBV6-1 to TRBJ2-3; 7 bases align to TRBD2. Germline lookup yields CDR1 MNHNS and CDR2 SASEGT. Unmatched junction bases numbered 6, after V lost 2 bases and J lost 4 bases. The CDR3 has 15 amino acids. CDR3 DNA sequence: TGTGCCAGCAGTGAAAAGTGGGGGGGGGCAGATACGCAGTATTTT. It yields the protein CASSEKWGGADTQYF.

The genes are TRBV11-3 and TRBJ2-5, with 9 bases that match TRBD1. CDR3 length: 16 amino acids. Losses at the gene ends were 4 bases for V and 5 bases for J; bases not matched to a gene: 11. Per germline, CDR1 SGHNT and CDR2 YENEEA. CDR3 sequence (DNA): TGTGCCAGCAGCTCGCAAACGGGACAGGGAAGGGAGACCCAGTACTTC. Translating it yields CASSSQTGQGRETQYF.

This chain connects TRBV4-1 to TRBJ1-6; 7 bases align to TRBD1. The CDR3 contains 16 residues. V shed 4 bases, J shed 4 bases, and the junction held 7 bases outside the gene matches. CDR1 MGHRA and CDR2 YSYEKL come from the germline V gene. The CDR3 reads CASSRTPGQYNSPLHF. The CDR3 nucleotides are TGCGCCAGCAGCCGGACACCGGGACAGTATAATTCACCCCTCCACTTT.

The chain couples TRBV7-6 to TRBJ2-2; TRBD2 matches 8 bases. The CDR3 runs 16 residues. Germline assignment: CDR1 SGHVS and CDR2 FNYEAQ. J was trimmed by 6 bases and V by 2 bases; bases with no gene match: 8. This chain's CDR3 is CASSLLEREGPGELFF. Here the CDR3 DNA reads TGTGCCAGCAGCTTACTGGAACGGGAGGGCCCCGGGGAGCTGTTTTTT.